These 3 T cell receptor beta chains share one sample of origin, sequenced in a study of T-cell reconstitution after alpha-beta-depleted transplantation in children. Unique molecular identifiers featured in how the TCRbeta library was prepared. TCRdb reprocessed the PCR reads via MiXCR and lists one record per CDR3 protein. The repertoire holds a few hundred thousand distinct CDR3 sequences, with about a tenth as singletons. This specimen consisted of PBMCs, obtained before TCRalphabeta/CD19-depleted stem cell transplant. These receptors all stem from a child less than two years old with acute myeloid leukemia, due to receive a stem cell transplant.

This clonotype has at least ten counts. The chain recombines TRBV4-3 with TRBJ1-5; no definite D call. The CDR3 loop spans 13 amino acids. Trimming took off 0 bases at V and 6 bases at J, with 6 bases between the two ends. Germline V gene lookup returns CDR1 LGHNA and CDR2 YSLEER. The CDR3 DNA is TGCGCCAGCAGCCAAGATTGGGCTCAGCCCCAGCATTTT. Translating it yields CASSQDWAQPQHF.

This clonotype was counted many times. The chain links TRBV20-1 to TRBJ1-4; no reliable D call. Germline assignment: CDR1 DFQATT and CDR2 SNEGSKA (reference sequence). V lost 7 bases and J 8 bases, leaving 8 bases between the germline ends. This CDR3 has 10 residues. CDR3 in amino acids: CSVRNEKLFF. The CDR3 bases are TGCAGTGTACGGAACGAAAAACTGTTTTTT.

The chain joins TRBV3-1 to TRBJ2-7, with TRBD2 identical over 7 bases. V trimming: 3 bases; J trimming: 2 bases; junction bases outside the gene matches: 4. Germline V CDR1 and CDR2: LGHDT, YNNKEL (reference sequence). This CDR3 region has 14 residues. CDR3 in DNA: TGTGCCAGCAGCCAGTCAGGACTAGCCTACGAGCAGTACTTC. Encoded protein: CASSQSGLAYEQYF.